This T cell receptor beta chain is drawn from a study of neoadjuvant anti-PD-1 for oral cavity cancer. Overall study context: Patients mostly received three to four biweekly nivolumab doses at 3 mg/kg before surgery.

Patients had newly diagnosed, untreated stage II-IVA oral cavity squamous cell carcinoma. Looked up from germline, CDR1 is PRHDT and CDR2 is FYEKMQ (reference sequence). Losses at the gene ends were 8 bases for V and 11 bases for J; bases not matched to a gene: 15. The CDR3 is 14 residues long. Sequencing used immunoSEQ multiplex PCR; TCRdb keeps in-frame clones, though not all of them. The sample holds more than 15,000 clones, 66% seen once. The sample was PBMCs, taken before nivolumab (anti-PD-1) treatment. J is TRBJ1-1 and V is TRBV13; 9 bases fit TRBD1. This receptor was identified in a person between 40 and 79 years old with oral cavity squamous cell carcinoma. CDR3: CASSGTGPTGVAFF. CDR3 in DNA: TGTGCCAGCTCCGGGACAGGGCCGACTGGTGTGGCTTTCTTT.